Each of the 17 T cell receptor beta chains below was sequenced from the same sample in a study of T cells in Graves' hyperthyroidism and ophthalmopathy. The source material, RNA transcripts, was used to amplify TCR beta CDR3 regions. The primer set for the first-round RT-PCR of the TCR CDR3 was HTBI. TCRdb called the multiplex PCR reads again in MiXCR, with one record for every CDR3 protein. The sample carries roughly 500,000 distinct CDR3 sequences, about 16% recorded once. Sequencing was done on a sample of blood. The receptor source for this set is a woman aged 30 to 39 with Graves' ophthalmopathy.

V gene TRBV20-1 combines with J gene TRBJ1-1; the D gene is possibly TRBD1 (5 bases). Germline CDR1 and CDR2: DFQATT and SNEGSKA (reference sequence). Trimming took off 1 base at V and 5 bases at J, with 14 bases between the two ends. The CDR3 spans 14 residues. Here the CDR3 reads CSARVQGMVTEAFF. The CDR3 nucleotides read TGCAGTGCTAGAGTTCAGGGAATGGTAACTGAAGCTTTCTTT.

The genes are TRBV19 and TRBJ2-5; D perhaps matches TRBD1 (5 bases). The CDR3 consists of 14 residues. The V and J ends lost 1 base and 3 bases respectively, with 9 bases between them. The V gene's germline CDR1 is LNHDA and CDR2 SQIVND (reference sequence). This CDR3 is CASSIGQQKETQYF. In DNA, the CDR3 is TGTGCCAGTAGTATAGGACAGCAAAAAGAGACCCAGTACTTC.

The chain uses TRBV28 and TRBJ1-2, with 10 positions matching TRBD1. Germline V gives CDR1 MDHEN, CDR2 SYDVKM. The CDR3 is made up of 16 amino acids. After removal of 5 bases from V and 4 bases from J, the junction contained 10 bases not matched to a gene. The CDR3 loop reads CASSPVTGQGTYGYTF. CDR3 coding DNA: TGTGCCAGCAGTCCGGTAACGGGACAGGGGACCTATGGCTACACCTTC.

The chain recombines TRBV20-1 with TRBJ1-6; D perhaps matches TRBD1 (6 bases). This CDR3 is built from 16 residues. Germline CDR1 is DFQATT and CDR2 is SNEGSKA (reference sequence). Trimming shortened V by 6 bases and J by 0 bases, and 15 bases separated the two germline ends. The CDR3 sequence is CSAPSGGSSYNSPLHF. Written as DNA, the CDR3 is TGCAGTGCCCCAAGCGGGGGCAGCTCCTATAATTCACCCCTCCACTTT.

This clonotype was observed many times. The chain joins TRBV7-6 to TRBJ2-1, with D unclear. This CDR3 is built from 14 residues. Germline CDR1 and CDR2: SGHVS and FNYEAQ. Trimming stripped 3 bases from V and 4 bases from J, with 10 bases between. The CDR3 region is CASSFTEAYNEQFF. DNA of the CDR3: TGTGCCAGCAGCTTTACTGAAGCTTACAATGAGCAGTTCTTC.

This clonotype showed up many times. The chain combines TRBV11-3 with TRBJ2-2; D call uncertain. The germline CDR1 and CDR2 sequences are SGHNT and YENEEA. This CDR3 contains 15 residues. With 4 bases removed from V and 5 bases from J, the gap between germline ends came to 14 bases. The CDR3 region has the DNA TGTGCCAGCAGCTCCGAAAAGAAAGGGACCGGGGAGCTGTTTTTT. The encoded protein is CASSSEKKGTGELFF. Together with reference TRBV11-3 and TRBJ2-2, the CDR3 gives the full variable domain: EAGVVQSPRYKIIEKKQPVAFWCNPISGHNTLYWYLQNLGQGPELLIRYENEEAVDDSQLPKDRFSAERLKGVDSTLKIQPAELGDSAVYLCASSSEKKGTGELFFGEGSRLTVL.

This clonotype was recorded at least ten times. This chain joins TRBV18 and TRBJ1-1; D uncertain. Trimming stripped 0 bases from V and 0 bases from J, with 8 bases between. The CDR3 length is 15 residues. Germline V CDR1 and CDR2: KGHSH, LQKENI. The CDR3 protein is CASSPPAAMNTEAFF. The DNA of the CDR3 is TGTGCCAGCTCACCACCGGCAGCTATGAACACTGAAGCTTTCTTT.

This clonotype came up many times. The CDR3 loop is CASSLSFSDDEAFF. For the CDR3, the DNA is TGCGCCAGCAGCTTGTCATTTTCCGATGATGAAGCTTTCTTT. The chain joins TRBV5-1 to TRBJ1-1; no definite D call. V lost 1 base to trimming and J lost 7 bases, with 14 bases between them. The CDR3 sequence is 14 residues long. Germline CDR1 is SGHRS and CDR2 is YFSETQ.

This clonotype was seen only a few times. This chain connects TRBV12-3 or TRBV12-4 to TRBJ2-2; 8 nucleotides line up with TRBD1. The CDR3 has 18 residues. Unmatched junction bases numbered 12, after V lost 6 bases and J lost 0 bases. CDR3: CASSTGTGVVSNTGELFF. For the CDR3, the DNA is TGTGCCAGCAGCACCGGGACAGGAGTAGTGTCGAACACCGGGGAGCTGTTTTTT.

The chain recombines TRBV28 with TRBJ1-5; tentative D call: TRBD1 (6 bases). V was cut by 4 bases and J by 6 bases, with 16 bases left in between. The CDR3 sequence is 15 residues long. Germline lookup yields CDR1 MDHEN and CDR2 SYDVKM. CDR3 amino acids: CASSSQTGLGQPQHF. The CDR3, as DNA: TGTGCCAGCAGTTCCCAGACAGGCTTGGGTCAGCCCCAGCATTTT. The full variable domain, rest sourced from reference TRBV28 and TRBJ1-5, is DVKVTQSSRYLVKRTGEKVFLECVQDMDHENMFWYRQDPGLGLRLIYFSYDVKMKEKGDIPEGYSVSREKKERFSLILESASTNQTSMYLCASSSQTGLGQPQHFGDGTRLSIL.

This clonotype was counted many times. This rearrangement joins TRBV20-1 to TRBJ2-3, with TRBD2 matching 7 bases. The germline V gene has CDR1 DFQATT and CDR2 SNEGSKA (reference sequence). The CDR3 is 17 amino acids. The ends lost 3 bases at V and 0 bases at J; junction bases unmatched: 12. CDR3 region: CSASTPTGGSSTDTQYF. CDR3 DNA sequence: TGCAGTGCTAGTACCCCCACGGGGGGATCTAGCACAGATACGCAGTATTTT.

The chain carries TRBV6-6 and TRBJ1-5; 9 bases line up with TRBD1. CDR3 length: 18 amino acids. Looked up from germline, CDR1 is MNHNY and CDR2 is SVGAGI (reference sequence). V was clipped by 0 bases and J by 1 base; unmatched bases: 7. CDR3 residues: CASSYSRSGQGSNQPQHF. The CDR3 nucleotides read TGTGCCAGCAGTTACTCTAGGTCGGGACAGGGAAGCAATCAGCCCCAGCATTTT.

This clonotype came up many times. J is TRBJ1-1 and V is TRBV18, with 8 nucleotides matching TRBD1. V shed 4 bases, J shed 2 bases, and the junction held 6 bases outside the gene matches. Germline V gene sequence: CDR1 KGHSH, CDR2 LQKENI. The CDR3 runs 15 residues. The CDR3 spells CASSLMTGVNTEAFF. CDR3 bases: TGTGCCAGCTCACTTATGACAGGGGTTAACACTGAAGCTTTCTTT.

This clonotype was observed many times. V is TRBV5-1 and J is TRBJ1-1, with D hard to call. V was pared by 0 bases and J by 5 bases, with 11 bases between. The CDR3 is made up of 14 amino acids. The germline gives CDR1 SGHRS, CDR2 YFSETQ. The CDR3 DNA follows: TGCGCCAGCAGCTTGGAAGAGGCTGCGACTGAAGCTTTCTTT. Protein sequence: CASSLEEAATEAFF.

The CDR3 here is CASSLGSRGETQYF. The CDR3, as DNA: TGTGCCAGCAGTTTAGGGTCGAGGGGAGAGACCCAGTACTTC. The rearrangement joins TRBV12-3 or TRBV12-4 to TRBJ2-5; D may be TRBD1 or TRBD2 (5 bases each). CDR3 length: 14 residues. The germline V and J ends were trimmed by 1 base and 4 bases, with 10 bases remaining between them.

In its sample, this clonotype was seen many times. The chain couples TRBV6-2 or TRBV6-3 to TRBJ2-7; the D gene is possibly TRBD1 (6 bases). The CDR3 consists of 14 residues. Germline V gene lookup returns CDR1 MNHEY and CDR2 SVGEGT. V was cut by 4 bases and J by 3 bases, with 13 bases left in between. The CDR3 DNA reads TGTGCCAGCAGTTTCCCCGGACAGTTCTACGAGCAGTACTTC. Protein: CASSFPGQFYEQYF.

This clonotype has more than one count but fewer than ten. The genes are TRBV29-1 and TRBJ1-3; D not certain. Germline CDR1 is SQVTM and CDR2 is ANQGSEA. V was shortened by 2 bases and J by 1 base, with 9 bases between the two germline ends. The length of the CDR3 is 14 residues. The CDR3 loop reads CSVESRASGNTIYF. The CDR3 DNA sequence: TGCAGCGTTGAAAGTCGTGCGTCTGGAAACACCATATATTTT.